The rows below give T cell receptor beta chains drawn from one sample of a study of identifying expanded T cells in peripheral blood. Profiling relied on immunoSEQ multiplex PCR, and the TCRdb table lists in-frame clones only, not all of them. Of 90,000 to 100,000 clones in the sample, roughly 87% were seen once. Sequencing used blood. All receptors come from a person aged 18-70 years in good health. CDR3s include the opening cysteine and the closing phenylalanine or tryptophan. The order of the fields is clone size, D gene, J gene, V gene, CDR3 protein, CDR3 DNA. The D gene is left open where the match is weak. Where a row states a size, it is once, few, many or the class of an expanded clone; other rows omit it.

clone size: NA
D gene: TRBD1
J gene: TRBJ1-5
V gene: TRBV6-5
CDR3 protein: CASSPSGGYQPQHF
CDR3 DNA: TGTGCCAGCAGCCCGTCAGGGGGGTATCAGCCCCAGCATTTT

clone size: once
D gene: TRBD1
J gene: TRBJ1-2
V gene: TRBV5-6
CDR3 protein: CASSWGQGAHGYTF
CDR3 DNA: TGTGCCAGCAGCTGGGGACAGGGGGCTCATGGCTACACCTTC

clone size: NA
D gene: NA
J gene: TRBJ2-1
V gene: TRBV9
CDR3 protein: CASSPPGGRHEQFF
CDR3 DNA: TGTGCCAGCAGCCCCCCCGGAGGGAGGCATGAGCAGTTCTTC

clone size: NA
D gene: NA
J gene: TRBJ1-6
V gene: TRBV19
CDR3 protein: CASSDTGVNSPLHF
CDR3 DNA: TGTGCCAGTAGCGATACAGGTGTTAATTCACCCCTCCACTTT

clone size: NA
D gene: NA
J gene: TRBJ2-2
V gene: TRBV5-6
CDR3 protein: CASSLSLGSNTGELFF
CDR3 DNA: TGTGCCAGCAGCTTATCCCTCGGCTCAAACACCGGGGAGCTGTTTTTT

clone size: NA
D gene: NA
J gene: TRBJ2-5
V gene: TRBV10-3
CDR3 protein: CATAQGVETQYF
CDR3 DNA: TGTGCCACCGCGCAGGGCGTGGAGACCCAGTACTTC

clone size: NA
D gene: TRBD1
J gene: TRBJ2-7
V gene: TRBV27
CDR3 protein: CASSKTGTASSYEQYF
CDR3 DNA: TGTGCCAGCAGTAAAACCGGGACAGCAAGCTCCTACGAGCAGTACTTC

clone size: once
D gene: NA
J gene: TRBJ1-2
V gene: TRBV5-1
CDR3 protein: CASSLLGYGYTF
CDR3 DNA: TGCGCCAGCAGCCTCCTGGGCTATGGCTACACCTTC

clone size: NA
D gene: NA
J gene: TRBJ1-5
V gene: TRBV6-6
CDR3 protein: CASSLDSSSNQPQHF
CDR3 DNA: TGTGCCAGCAGCCTCGACTCTTCAAGCAATCAGCCCCAGCATTTT

clone size: NA
D gene: NA
J gene: TRBJ1-1
V gene: TRBV18
CDR3 protein: CASSPQDSLNTEAFF
CDR3 DNA: TGTGCCAGCTCACCTCAAGACAGTTTGAACACTGAAGCTTTCTTT

clone size: NA
D gene: NA
J gene: TRBJ1-2
V gene: TRBV27
CDR3 protein: CASSDWGGAGIYGYTF
CDR3 DNA: TGTGCCAGCAGCGACTGGGGGGGCGCCGGGATCTATGGCTACACCTTC

clone size: NA
D gene: TRBD2
J gene: TRBJ2-3
V gene: TRBV6-1
CDR3 protein: CASSLEAGGRDTQYF
CDR3 DNA: TGTGCCAGCAGTTTGGAAGCGGGGGGGAGAGATACGCAGTATTTT

clone size: NA
D gene: TRBD1
J gene: TRBJ2-1
V gene: TRBV5-6
CDR3 protein: CASSLGQGANEQFF
CDR3 DNA: TGTGCCAGCAGCTTGGGACAGGGAGCCAATGAGCAGTTCTTC

clone size: NA
D gene: NA
J gene: TRBJ2-2
V gene: TRBV29-1
CDR3 protein: CSVGHSGELFF
CDR3 DNA: TGCAGCGTTGGACACTCCGGGGAGCTGTTTTTT

clone size: NA
D gene: TRBD2
J gene: TRBJ2-5
V gene: TRBV4-2
CDR3 protein: CASSQELAGGRHQETQYF
CDR3 DNA: TGTGCCAGCAGCCAAGAACTAGCGGGGGGGCGCCACCAAGAGACCCAGTACTTC

clone size: NA
D gene: NA
J gene: TRBJ1-3
V gene: TRBV4-1
CDR3 protein: CASSQAGLSGNTIYF
CDR3 DNA: TGCGCCAGCAGCCAAGCGGGGCTCTCTGGAAACACCATATATTTT

clone size: NA
D gene: NA
J gene: TRBJ2-7
V gene: TRBV4-3
CDR3 protein: CASSQGLSGGGYEQYF
CDR3 DNA: TGCGCCAGCAGCCAAGGGCTTTCAGGGGGAGGCTACGAGCAGTACTTC

clone size: few
D gene: NA
J gene: TRBJ1-1
V gene: TRBV15
CDR3 protein: CATSRDSRTEAFF
CDR3 DNA: TGTGCCACCAGCAGAGACAGCAGGACTGAAGCTTTCTTT

clone size: NA
D gene: NA
J gene: TRBJ2-1
V gene: TRBV1
CDR3 protein: CTTTILVRFLNEQFF
CDR3 DNA: TGCACCACCACAATTCTAGTTCGTTTTTTGAATGAGCAGTTCTTC

clone size: NA
D gene: NA
J gene: TRBJ1-1
V gene: TRBV5-4
CDR3 protein: CASSLEWGGAEAFF
CDR3 DNA: TGTGCCAGCAGCTTGGAGTGGGGTGGCGCTGAAGCTTTCTTT

clone size: NA
D gene: NA
J gene: TRBJ1-2
V gene: TRBV19
CDR3 protein: CASSIGTGFYGYTF
CDR3 DNA: TGTGCCAGTAGTATAGGTACAGGGTTCTATGGCTACACCTTC

clone size: NA
D gene: NA
J gene: TRBJ2-7
V gene: TRBV12-1
CDR3 protein: CASSWIVQGRYEQYF
CDR3 DNA: TGTGCCAGCAGCTGGATTGTCCAGGGTAGATACGAGCAGTACTTC

clone size: few
D gene: NA
J gene: TRBJ1-1
V gene: TRBV19
CDR3 protein: CASSIQGRTEAFF
CDR3 DNA: TGTGCCAGTAGTATCCAGGGGAGGACTGAAGCTTTCTTT